Following are 7 T cell receptor beta chains from one sample sequenced in a study of response to subunit inactivated influenza vaccine. From the RT-PCR reads, TCRdb called clonotypes with MiXCR, one entry per CDR3 protein. The sample contains about 520,000 distinct CDR3 sequences, about 25% of which appear only once. Here the sequenced sample was CD4+ T cells sorted from PBMCs, taken approximately 5 days after vaccination. All receptors come from a man aged 50 to 59 who received an inactivated influenza vaccine.

The chain carries TRBV28 and TRBJ2-5, with TRBD2 matching 8 bases. Losses at the gene ends were 8 bases for V and 0 bases for J; bases not matched to a gene: 8. Germline V gene data show CDR1 as MDHEN and CDR2 as SYDVKM. There are 15 residues in the CDR3. CDR3 loop: CASFRAGENQETQYF. CDR3 DNA sequence: TGTGCCAGCTTTAGAGCGGGAGAAAACCAAGAGACCCAGTACTTC.

The CDR3 is CASSKGLGGDEKLFF. The CDR3 DNA reads as TGCGCCAGCAGCAAAGGGTTGGGGGGCGATGAAAAACTGTTTTTT. The gene calls are TRBV4-3 and TRBJ1-4; TRBD1 might be the D (6 bases). Deletions cut 5 bases from V and 6 bases from J, with 16 bases between. CDR1 is LGHNA and CDR2 is YSLEER in the germline V gene. CDR3 length: 15 amino acids.

This clonotype was counted only a few times. The chain joins TRBV4-1 to TRBJ2-4, with 7 bases identical to TRBD2. The CDR3 spans 16 residues. The V segment lost 3 bases and the J segment 4 bases; nucleotides outside the gene matches: 9. Germline CDR1 reads MGHRA; CDR2 reads YSYEKL. The DNA for the CDR3 is TGCGCCAGCAGCCATCAGCGGGGTATCGTGAAAAACATTCAGTACTTC. Protein: CASSHQRGIVKNIQYF.

The genes are TRBV5-1 and TRBJ1-6; TRBD1 is a possible D gene (6 bases). Trimming left V 1 base short and J 7 bases short, with 12 bases between. CDR3 size: 15 residues. In germline, CDR1 is SGHRS, CDR2 YFSETQ. The CDR3: CASSLQGQDNSPLHF. CDR3 DNA sequence: TGCGCCAGCAGCTTGCAGGGGCAGGACAATTCACCCCTCCACTTT.

The rearrangement uses TRBV6-2 or TRBV6-3 and TRBJ2-1, with D tentatively TRBD1 (5 bases). The CDR3 has 15 amino acids. CDR1 and CDR2 (germline): MNHEY, SVGEGT. V lost 0 bases to trimming and J lost 8 bases, with 14 bases between them. In DNA form, the CDR3 reads TGTGCCAGCAGTTACTCCTGGGGCCCGTTGTATGAGCAGTTCTTC. It is translated as CASSYSWGPLYEQFF.

This clonotype was counted a few times. The chain employs TRBV12-3 or TRBV12-4 and TRBJ2-5; TRBD2 agrees at 14 bases. The length of the CDR3 is 16 residues. With V trimmed by 5 bases and J by 5 bases, 7 bases remained unmatched. In nucleotides, the CDR3 is TGTGCCAGCAGTCGACCGGGACTAGCGGGAGTGGAGACCCAGTACTTC. It is translated as CASSRPGLAGVETQYF.

The rearrangement joins TRBV7-9 to TRBJ2-3; D call uncertain. CDR1 is SEHNR, CDR2 FQNEAQ, per germline (reference sequence). The CDR3 is 13 amino acids. V was trimmed by 3 bases and J by 2 bases, leaving 6 bases between them. In DNA, the CDR3 is TGTGCCAGCAGCTTGCCCAACACAGATACGCAGTATTTT. It codes for CASSLPNTDTQYF.